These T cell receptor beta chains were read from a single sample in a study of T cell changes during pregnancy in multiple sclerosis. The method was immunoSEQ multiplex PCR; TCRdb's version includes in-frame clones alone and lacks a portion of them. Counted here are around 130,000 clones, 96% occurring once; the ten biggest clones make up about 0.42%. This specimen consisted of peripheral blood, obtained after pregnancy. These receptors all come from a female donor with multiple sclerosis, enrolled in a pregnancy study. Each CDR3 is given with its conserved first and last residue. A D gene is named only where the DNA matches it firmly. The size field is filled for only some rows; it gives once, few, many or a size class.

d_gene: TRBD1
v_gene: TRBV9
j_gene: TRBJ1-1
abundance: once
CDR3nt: TGTGCCAGCAGCGTAGATCCAGGGGGGCAAAACACTGAAGCTTTCTTT
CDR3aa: CASSVDPGGQNTEAFF

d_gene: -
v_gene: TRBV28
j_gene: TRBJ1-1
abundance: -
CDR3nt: TGTGCCACCACTGGAGTTGACGAGCTTTTGAACACTGAAGCTTTCTTT
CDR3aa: CATTGVDELLNTEAFF

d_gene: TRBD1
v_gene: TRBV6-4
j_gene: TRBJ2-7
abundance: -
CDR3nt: TGTGCCAGCAGTGACCCGAAAGCTACCCGGGACAGGGAGTACTTC
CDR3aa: CASSDPKATRDREYF

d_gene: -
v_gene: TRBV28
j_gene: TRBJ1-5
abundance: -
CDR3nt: TGTGCCAGCAGTTTGGGCAGTTTCAATCAGCCCCAGCATTTT
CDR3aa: CASSLGSFNQPQHF

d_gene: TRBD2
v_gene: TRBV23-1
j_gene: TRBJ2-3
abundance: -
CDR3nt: TGCGCCAGCAGGCCGCTAGCGGACGAGTTGGATACGCAGTATTTT
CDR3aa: CASRPLADELDTQYF

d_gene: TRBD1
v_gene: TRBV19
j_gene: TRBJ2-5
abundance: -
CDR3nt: TGTGCCAGTAGTATAGAGCAAACAGGGGACCCGTCCGCGGCCCAGTACTTC
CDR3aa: CASSIEQTGDPSAAQYF

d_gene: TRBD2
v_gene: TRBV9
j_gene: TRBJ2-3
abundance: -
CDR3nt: TGTGCCAGCAGCCCCCGGTCGGGCGGGAGTGCAGATACGCAGTATTTT
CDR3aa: CASSPRSGGSADTQYF

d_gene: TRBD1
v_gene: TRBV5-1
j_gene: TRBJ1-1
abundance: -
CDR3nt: TGCGCCAGCAGCTTCTTCTCGGACAGGGGCAGAATGAACACTGAAGCTTTCTTT
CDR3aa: CASSFFSDRGRMNTEAFF

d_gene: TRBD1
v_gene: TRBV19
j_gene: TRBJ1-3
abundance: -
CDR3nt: TGTGCCAGTAGCAACCCGACAGGGTCTGGAAACACCATATATTTT
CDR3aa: CASSNPTGSGNTIYF

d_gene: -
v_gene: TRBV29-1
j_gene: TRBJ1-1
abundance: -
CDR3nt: TGCAGCGTTGAGGAGGGGAACACTGAAGCTTTCTTT
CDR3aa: CSVEEGNTEAFF

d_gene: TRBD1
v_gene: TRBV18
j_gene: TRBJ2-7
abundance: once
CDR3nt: TGTGCCAGCTCACTCTCCGGGACAGGGGGCGACGAGCAGTACTTC
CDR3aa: CASSLSGTGGDEQYF

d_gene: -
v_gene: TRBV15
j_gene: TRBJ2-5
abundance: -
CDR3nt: TGTGCCACCAGCGGATACAGCACTAGCCGACACCTGTACCAAGAGACCCAGTACTTC
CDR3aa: CATSGYSTSRHLYQETQYF

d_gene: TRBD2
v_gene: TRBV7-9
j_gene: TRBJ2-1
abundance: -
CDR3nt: TGTGCCAGCAGCTACACTAGCGGGGGGCTGGGTGAGCAGTTCTTC
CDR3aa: CASSYTSGGLGEQFF

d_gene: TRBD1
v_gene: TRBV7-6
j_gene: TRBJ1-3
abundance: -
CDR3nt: TGTGCCAGCAGCCTCCGGGACAGGGGGCGTTCCGGAAACACCATATATTTT
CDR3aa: CASSLRDRGRSGNTIYF

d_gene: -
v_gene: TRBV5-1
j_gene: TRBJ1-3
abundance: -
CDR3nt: TGCGCCAGCAGCTCCGACGGGGGGCACTCTGGAAACACCATATATTTT
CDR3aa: CASSSDGGHSGNTIYF

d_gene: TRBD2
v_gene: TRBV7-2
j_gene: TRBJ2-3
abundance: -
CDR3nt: TGTGCCAGCAGCAGTGGACTAGCGGGACTAGATACGCAGTATTTT
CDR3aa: CASSSGLAGLDTQYF

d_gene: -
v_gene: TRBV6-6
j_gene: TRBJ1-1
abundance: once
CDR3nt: TGTGCCAGCAGTTACTCTATATCGGGGGGAGCTTTCTTT
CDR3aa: CASSYSISGGAFF

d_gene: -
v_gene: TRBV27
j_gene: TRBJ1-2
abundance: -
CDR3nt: TGTGCCAGCAGCCTTTCGGGGAACTATGGCTACACCTTC
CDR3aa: CASSLSGNYGYTF

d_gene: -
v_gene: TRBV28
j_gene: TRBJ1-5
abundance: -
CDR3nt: TGTGCCAGCAGCCGAGGACAGCTTAGCAATCAGCCCCAGCATTTT
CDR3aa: CASSRGQLSNQPQHF

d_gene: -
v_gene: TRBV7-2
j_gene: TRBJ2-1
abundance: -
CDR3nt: TGTGCCAGCAGCTTCTCGGGGTACCCCTACAATGAGCAGTTCTTC
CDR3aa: CASSFSGYPYNEQFF

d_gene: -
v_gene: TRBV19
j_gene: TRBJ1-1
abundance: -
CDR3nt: TGTGCCAGCCTACAGGGGAACACTGAAGCTTTCTTT
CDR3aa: CASLQGNTEAFF

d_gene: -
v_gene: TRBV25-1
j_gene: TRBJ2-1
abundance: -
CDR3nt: TGTGCCAGCAGTGCACCACCTCCCCTAGCCCCTGAGCAGTTCTTC
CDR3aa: CASSAPPPLAPEQFF

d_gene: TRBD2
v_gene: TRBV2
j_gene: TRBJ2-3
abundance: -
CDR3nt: TGTGCCAGCTCCGTTGTCAGCGGGAGGGCCGGAGATACGCAGTATTTT
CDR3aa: CASSVVSGRAGDTQYF

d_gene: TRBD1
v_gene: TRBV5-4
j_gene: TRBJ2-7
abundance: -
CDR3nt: TGTGCCAGCAGCGTGGACAGGGCGGTATACGAGCAGTACTTC
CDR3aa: CASSVDRAVYEQYF

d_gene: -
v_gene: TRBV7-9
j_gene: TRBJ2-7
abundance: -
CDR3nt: TGTGCCAGCAGCTTATTCGACGAGCAGTACTTC
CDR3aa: CASSLFDEQYF

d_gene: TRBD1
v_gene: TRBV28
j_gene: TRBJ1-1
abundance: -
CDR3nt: TGTGCCAGCAGTTCCCGACAGGGCCTTTGGACTGAAGCTTTCTTT
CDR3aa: CASSSRQGLWTEAFF

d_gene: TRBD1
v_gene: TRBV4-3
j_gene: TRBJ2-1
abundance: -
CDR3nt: TGCGCCAGCAGCCAGGGACAGGGGGGTTACAATGAGCAGTTCTTC
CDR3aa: CASSQGQGGYNEQFF

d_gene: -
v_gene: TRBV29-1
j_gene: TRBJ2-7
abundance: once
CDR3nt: TGCAGCGTTGCCGTTTTCGGGGACGAGCAGTACTTC
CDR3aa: CSVAVFGDEQYF

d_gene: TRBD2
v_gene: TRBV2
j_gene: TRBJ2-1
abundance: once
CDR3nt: TGTGCCAGCAGTGACCCCGGTTTCTCAGCGGGACCCAACAATGAGCAGTTCTTC
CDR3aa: CASSDPGFSAGPNNEQFF

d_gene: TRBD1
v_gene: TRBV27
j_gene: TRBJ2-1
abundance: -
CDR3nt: TGTGCCAGCAGTGGACCGGACAGGGGGCCTTTACATGAGCAGTTCTTC
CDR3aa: CASSGPDRGPLHEQFF

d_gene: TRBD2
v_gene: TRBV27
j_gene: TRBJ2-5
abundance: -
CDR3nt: TGTGCCAGCAGTTTACGTCTAGCGGGAGGGCGATTAGAGACCCAGTACTTC
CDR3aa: CASSLRLAGGRLETQYF

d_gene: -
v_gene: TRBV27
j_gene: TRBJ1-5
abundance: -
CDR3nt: TGTGCCAGCAGTTTATCGTTAGGCAATCAGCCCCAGCATTTT
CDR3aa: CASSLSLGNQPQHF

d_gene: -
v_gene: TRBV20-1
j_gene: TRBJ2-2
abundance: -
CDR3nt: TGCAGTGCTAGCAACCTAGGGGAGCTGTTTTTT
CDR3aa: CSASNLGELFF

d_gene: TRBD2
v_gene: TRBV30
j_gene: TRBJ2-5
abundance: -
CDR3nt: TGTGCCCTTGGACTAGCGGGCCCGCCGCGGGCAGAGACCCAGTACTTC
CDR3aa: CALGLAGPPRAETQYF

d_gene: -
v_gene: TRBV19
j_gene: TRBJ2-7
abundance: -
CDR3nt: TGTGCCAGTAGTCCCTCCGGCGGCCTGTATTACGAGCAGTACTTC
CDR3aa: CASSPSGGLYYEQYF

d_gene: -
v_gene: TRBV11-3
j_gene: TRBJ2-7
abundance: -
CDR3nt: TGTGCCAGGGAACTCCCGAGACTAGATTACGAGCAGTACTTC
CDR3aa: CARELPRLDYEQYF

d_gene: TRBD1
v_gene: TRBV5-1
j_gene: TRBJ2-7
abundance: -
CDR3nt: TGCGCCAGCAGCTGGGGGACAGACTCCTACGAGCAGTACTTC
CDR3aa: CASSWGTDSYEQYF

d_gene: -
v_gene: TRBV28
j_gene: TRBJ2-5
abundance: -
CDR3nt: TGTGCCAGCAGTCCATTACTCCCAGAGACCCAGTACTTC
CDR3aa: CASSPLLPETQYF

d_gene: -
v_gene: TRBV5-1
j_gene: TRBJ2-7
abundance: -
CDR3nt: TGCGCCAGCAGCTTGGACAGGGTCGACGAGCAGTACTTC
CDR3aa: CASSLDRVDEQYF

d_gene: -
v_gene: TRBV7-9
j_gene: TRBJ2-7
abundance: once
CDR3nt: TGTGCCAGCAGCTTAACTCCGACCATCTCCGGGATCGAGCAGTACTTC
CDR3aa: CASSLTPTISGIEQYF

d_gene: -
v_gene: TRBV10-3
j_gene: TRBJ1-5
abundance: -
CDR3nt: TGTGCCACCGACTCGGGGGACAATCAGCCCCAGCATTTT
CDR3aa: CATDSGDNQPQHF

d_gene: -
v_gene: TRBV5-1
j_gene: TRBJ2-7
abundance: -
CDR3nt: TGCGCCAGCAGCCCAGGGTCTTTTGCCTACGAGCAGTACTTC
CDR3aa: CASSPGSFAYEQYF

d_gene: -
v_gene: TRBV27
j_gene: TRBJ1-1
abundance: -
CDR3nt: TGTGCCAGCAGTTCGAAACCGGGACTCGGGAACACTGAAGCTTTCTTT
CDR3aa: CASSSKPGLGNTEAFF

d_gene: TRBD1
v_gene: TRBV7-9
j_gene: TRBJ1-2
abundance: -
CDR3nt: TGTGCCAGCAGCTTACTTGGACAGGGGGCGCTGGGCTATGGCTACACCTTC
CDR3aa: CASSLLGQGALGYGYTF

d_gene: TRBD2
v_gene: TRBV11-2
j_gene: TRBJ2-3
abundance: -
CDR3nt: TGTGCCAGCAGCTTTGCGACTAGCGGGCCCCACTCTAGCACAGATACGCAGTATTTT
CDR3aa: CASSFATSGPHSSTDTQYF

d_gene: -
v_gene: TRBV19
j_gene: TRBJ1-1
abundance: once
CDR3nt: TGTGCCAGTAGTCTTTGGACGGGAGTAATGGCTGAAGCTTTCTTT
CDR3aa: CASSLWTGVMAEAFF

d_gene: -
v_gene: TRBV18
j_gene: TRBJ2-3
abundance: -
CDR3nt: TGTGCCAGCTCACCACCAGGGGCCGGAAGGTTCGTCGGTAGGGTTCCTAGCACAGATACGCAGTATTTT
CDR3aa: CASSPPGAGRFVGRVPSTDTQYF

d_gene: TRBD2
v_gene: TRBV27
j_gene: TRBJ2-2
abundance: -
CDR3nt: TGTGCCAGCAGTTTTATAGCGGGACCTACGAACACCGGGGAGCTGTTTTTT
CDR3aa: CASSFIAGPTNTGELFF

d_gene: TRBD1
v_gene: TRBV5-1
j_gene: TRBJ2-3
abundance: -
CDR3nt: TGCGCCAGCAGCAGGGACCCGGGACAGCGCATCACAGATACGCAGTATTTT
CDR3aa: CASSRDPGQRITDTQYF

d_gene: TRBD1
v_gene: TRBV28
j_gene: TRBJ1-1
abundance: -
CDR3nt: TGTGCCAGCAGCACTCCTGGGGGACAGTTCAGGAACACTGAAGCTTTCTTT
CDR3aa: CASSTPGGQFRNTEAFF

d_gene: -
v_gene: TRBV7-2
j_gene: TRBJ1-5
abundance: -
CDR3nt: TGTGCCAGCAGCCTCCTCAATCAGCCCCAGCATTTT
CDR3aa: CASSLLNQPQHF